This T cell receptor (beta chain) was found in a study of blood T cell repertoires in COVID-19. For the study at large: PBMCs, B-cell-depleted T cells, or T cells provided the cDNA or gDNA that made up the material.

This clone appeared once. Patients from Seattle were sampled longitudinally, starting during active infection. Original processing notes: Amplification of reference gene primers was used by the study to estimate nucleated cell counts. Using immunoSEQ multiplex PCR, the repertoire was profiled, and TCRdb retains in-frame clones only, with some absent. D and trimming come from the DNA, and the V and J calls and clone size come from that table. The data hold some 290,000 clones, with 75% to 90% observed a single time. CDR1 and CDR2 from the germline V gene are KGHDR and SFDVKD. The CDR3 runs 12 residues. The V end lost 4 bases, the J end lost 6 bases, and 8 bases lay between the germline ends.

Material for sequencing was peripheral blood. The source of this sequence is a woman aged 25 to 39 with COVID-19, enrolled during active disease. The V and J genes are TRBV24-1 and TRBJ1-2; D perhaps matches TRBD1 (5 bases). This CDR3 is CATSEGEDGYTF. In DNA, the CDR3 is TGTGCCACCAGTGAGGGGGAGGATGGCTACACCTTC.